This T cell receptor (beta chain) was sequenced during a study of T cell repertoires in cytomegalovirus infection. On this clonotype: The antigen is undetermined.

TCRdb analysed the reads with MiXCR anew, one entry per CDR3 protein. The sample shows about 100,000 distinct CDR3 sequences, more than 20% of them seen only once. Points from the study as a whole: Totalled public TCR beta family frequency picked out people who carried CMV plus the relevant HLA. The study found HLA-C-restricted CMV-specific TCR beta clonotypes dominating the ex vivo response.

Trimming took off 5 bases at V and 2 bases at J, with 17 bases between the two ends. The CDR3 runs to 15 residues. Germline V gene lookup returns CDR1 SGHRS and CDR2 YFSETQ. The source of this sequence is a human donor in good health (CMV status not recorded). Some clones in this sample may be carry-over from other donors' samples. The chain is built from TRBV5-1 and TRBJ2-7, with D possibly TRBD2 on 6 matching bases. Sample: CD8+ T cells from PBMCs. CDR3 nucleotides: TGCGCCAGCAGTCGCGGGGAAGGGTTCGCCTACGAGCAGTACTTC. It yields the protein CASSRGEGFAYEQYF.